This T cell receptor beta chain is drawn from a study of control samples from healthy donors and cancer patients. The CDR3 has 17 amino acids. The germline gives CDR1 KGHDR, CDR2 SFDVKD. V lost 3 bases, J lost 4 bases, and 11 bases stayed unmatched. Profiled with immunoSEQ multiplex PCR; TCRdb holds only in-frame clones, not every one. The data hold under 450,000 clones, with 90% observed a single time. The sequencing sample was made of PBMCs. The source of this sequence is a man in his forties or fifties with head and neck cancer. V and J are TRBV24-1 and TRBJ1-1, with 9 bases that match TRBD1. In DNA form, the CDR3 reads TGTGCCACCAGTGATAGGGGGACAGGGAGTTATAGCACTGAAGCTTTCTTT. Translated: CATSDRGTGSYSTEAFF.